A single sample is the source of the 9 T cell receptor beta chains below, sequenced in a study of T cell responses to AZD1222 COVID-19 vaccine. Only in-frame clones appear in the TCRdb table, and some are missing; sequencing was by immunoSEQ multiplex PCR. The data show 97,000 or so clones, roughly nine tenths seen once. Sequencing used peripheral blood, obtained on day 0 of AZD1222 vaccination. Every receptor here comes from an adult in good health.

This clone was seen only once. The genes are TRBV14 and TRBJ2-1; D call uncertain. The CDR3 is made up of 13 amino acids. Germline V gives CDR1 SGHDN, CDR2 FVKESK. The germline V and J ends were trimmed by 1 base and 3 bases, with 4 bases remaining between them. Here the CDR3 DNA reads TGTGCCAGCAGCCAAGCAGGCTACAATGAGCAGTTCTTC. Its protein product is CASSQAGYNEQFF.

The V call is TRBV4-2, the J call TRBJ1-2; a possible D gene is TRBD1 (5 bases). Trimming cost V 0 bases and J 0 bases, with 14 bases left between them. Germline loops: CDR1 LGHNA, CDR2 YNFKEQ. The CDR3 has 17 residues. For the CDR3, the DNA is TGTGCCAGCAGCCAAGATGGGAGGGGAGCAGCTAACTATGGCTACACCTTC. It yields the protein CASSQDGRGAANYGYTF.

The V and J genes are TRBV5-8 and TRBJ1-5; D perhaps matches TRBD1 (5 bases). Looked up from germline, CDR1 is SGHTS and CDR2 is YDEGEE. This CDR3 region has 12 residues. V was pared by 1 base and J by 7 bases, with 6 bases between. CDR3 sequence reads: CASSLWDQPQHF. CDR3 nucleotides: TGTGCCAGCAGCTTGTGGGACCAGCCCCAGCATTTT.

The chain joins TRBV28 to TRBJ1-1; D possibly corresponds to TRBD1 (5 bases). CDR3 length: 12 amino acids. CDR1 MDHEN and CDR2 SYDVKM come from the germline V gene. V was clipped by 3 bases and J by 3 bases, with 5 bases between them. CDR3 region: CASSFRDTEAFF. The CDR3 DNA reads as TGTGCCAGCAGTTTCAGGGACACTGAAGCTTTCTTT. Full variable domain (outside the CDR3, taken from reference TRBV28 and TRBJ1-1): DVKVTQSSRYLVKRTGEKVFLECVQDMDHENMFWYRQDPGLGLRLIYFSYDVKMKEKGDIPEGYSVSREKKERFSLILESASTNQTSMYLCASSFRDTEAFFGQGTRLTVV.

The genes are TRBV29-1 and TRBJ1-2; D might be TRBD1 (5 bases). V dropped 4 bases and J dropped 7 bases, with 16 bases sitting between them. The CDR3 loop spans 13 amino acids. Per the germline V gene, CDR1 is SQVTM and CDR2 is ANQGSEA. CDR3 protein: CSVVLGRVRGYTF. The CDR3 nucleotides read TGCAGCGTTGTCTTGGGCAGGGTTCGTGGCTACACCTTC.

The V and J genes are TRBV9 and TRBJ1-6, with TRBD1 identical over 7 bases. Germline values: CDR1 SGDLS, CDR2 YYNGEE. This CDR3 has 16 residues. Unmatched junction bases numbered 11, after V lost 3 bases and J lost 8 bases. The CDR3: CASSGGGQSSHSPLHF. The CDR3 DNA follows: TGTGCCAGCAGCGGCGGGGGACAGAGTTCTCATTCACCCCTCCACTTT.

The CDR3 nucleotides are TGTGCCAGTAGTGCCCCCGGGACAGGGAAAAGCAATCAGCCCCAGCATTTT. Amino acids: CASSAPGTGKSNQPQHF. This chain connects TRBV19 to TRBJ1-5, with 9 bases aligning to TRBD1. The length of the CDR3 is 17 residues. Trimming at V came to 5 bases and at J to 1 base, leaving 9 bases not matched to a gene. Germline V lookup: CDR1 LNHDA, CDR2 SQIVND (reference sequence).

The chain is built from TRBV5-1 and TRBJ2-7; D gene ambiguous. The CDR3 is 14 residues long. V lost 4 bases, J lost 0 bases, and 11 bases lay in between. Germline CDR1 and CDR2: SGHRS and YFSETQ. The CDR3 region is CASSRNRSSYEQYF. In DNA, the CDR3 is TGCGCCAGCAGCAGAAACAGAAGCTCCTACGAGCAGTACTTC.

V and J are TRBV4-3 and TRBJ2-3, with 13 bases aligning to TRBD2. The V gene's germline CDR1 is LGHNA and CDR2 YSLEER. The CDR3 runs to 16 residues. Unmatched junction bases numbered 7, after V lost 4 bases and J lost 6 bases. The CDR3 reads CASSRGLAGAQDTQYF. The CDR3 bases are TGCGCCAGCAGCCGAGGACTAGCGGGGGCACAGGATACGCAGTATTTT.